This T cell receptor (beta chain) was obtained from a study of cytomegalovirus exposure and HLA in healthy donors. Study-level points and caveats: Despite most TCR sequences being rare, some public TCRs occurred in many donors. Subsequent analysis revealed that first-cohort TCR clusters tended to co-occur in the approximately 120 validation repertoires. Cytomegalovirus-associated TCR beta chains were listed, numbering 164.

Assay used: immunoSEQ multiplex PCR; TCRdb lists only in-frame clones, some missing. The repertoire holds about 200,000 clones, with roughly 84% as singletons. Germline CDR1 is MDHEN and CDR2 is SYDVKM. This CDR3 comprises 14 residues. Trimming pared 7 bases from V and 0 bases from J, leaving 12 bases between. Concerning this clone itself: Its matching antigen is unknown.

The gene calls are TRBV28 and TRBJ1-2, with D possibly TRBD1 on 6 matching bases. The clonotype comes from a woman aged 18 to 35 in good health and CMV-seropositive. Material for sequencing was PBMCs. The CDR3 DNA reads as TGTGCCAGCACCGCTACAGGGTCTAACTATGGCTACACCTTC. It specifies CASTATGSNYGYTF.